This T cell receptor (beta chain) was recorded in a study of blood T cell repertoires in COVID-19. Produced via immunoSEQ multiplex PCR; TCRdb's table is partial and in-frame only. Of about 280,000 clones in the sample, roughly 89% were seen once. This clone was recorded only once. CDR1 is GTSNPN, CDR2 SVGIG, per germline (reference sequence). The V and J ends lost 0 bases and 6 bases respectively, with 16 bases between them. This CDR3 is 15 amino acids long. The clonotype comes from a woman in her thirties or forties who had recovered from COVID-19. The sequenced material came from PBMCs or T cells enriched from blood (not recorded which). The chain combines TRBV30 with TRBJ2-3, with D perhaps TRBD2 (7 bases). Here the CDR3 reads CAWSVLAGGPDTQYF. The DNA for the CDR3 is TGTGCCTGGAGTGTACTGGCCGGGGGGCCCGATACGCAGTATTTT.